The rows below give T cell receptor beta chains drawn from one sample of a study of identical twins. In TCRdb, the 5' RACE reads were re-called with MiXCR into one record per CDR3 protein. Among nearly 900,000 distinct CDR3 sequences, around an eighth were seen once, and the ten largest hold 1.5% to 2%. This same sample was also part of a study on yellow fever vaccine responses in identical twins.

The sequenced material came from PBMCs. The receptor source for this set is a woman between 18 and 29 years old in good health. Each CDR3 is given without its conserved first and last residue.

V	J	CDR3
TRBV29-1	TRBJ2-1	SGSKGTSPYNEQF
TRBV4-1	TRBJ2-7	ASSQGAFGTYEQY
TRBV12-3/TRBV12-4	TRBJ2-3	ASSLPPIDTQY
TRBV14	TRBJ2-1	ASSHYLADEQF
TRBV20-1	TRBJ2-1	SARGLRDWNNEQF
TRBV2	TRBJ2-7	ASTGQGFEQY
TRBV12-3/TRBV12-4	TRBJ1-5	ASTYQGVQPQH
TRBV12-3/TRBV12-4	TRBJ1-1	ASSLRSQNTEAF
TRBV20-1	TRBJ2-1	SASLRFVYNEQF
TRBV12-3/TRBV12-4	TRBJ1-1	ASSVWSTEAF
TRBV6-5	TRBJ2-5	ASSYSERGGRETQY
TRBV7-9	TRBJ2-5	ASAMMTRETQY
TRBV5-1	TRBJ2-1	ASSWGQGSNNEQF
TRBV5-1	TRBJ2-3	ASSLVAGSTDTQY
TRBV3-1	TRBJ2-1	ASSQQRSRPAGEQF
TRBV4-1	TRBJ2-6	ASSPRVGAYGANVLT
TRBV5-1	TRBJ1-1	ASSLEGAGNSAF
TRBV20-1	TRBJ2-1	SARFRGLSYNEQF
TRBV28	TRBJ2-1	ATRFLYNEQF
TRBV11-1	TRBJ2-1	ASSLLGAGENNEQF
TRBV15	TRBJ2-2	ATSSGGAVTGGELF
TRBV7-9	TRBJ2-3	ASSPDPWTSQDTQY
TRBV12-5	TRBJ2-1	ASGLPLAPGPESSYNEQF
TRBV28	TRBJ2-4	ASSLWGGNIQY
TRBV13	TRBJ2-3	ASSLLGAGGITDTQY
TRBV13	TRBJ1-6	ASSESGSPLH
TRBV6-5	TRBJ2-7	ASSLQGPNLLYEQY
TRBV6-6	TRBJ2-2	AGRGLNTGELF
TRBV11-2	TRBJ1-2	ASSPVGAGGYT
TRBV7-9	TRBJ2-2	ASSLTATATGELF
TRBV20-1	TRBJ2-1	SARDLKRGEQF
TRBV18	TRBJ1-1	ASSPRPAAINTEAF
TRBV28	TRBJ2-5	ASRPGTQETQY
TRBV10-3	TRBJ2-7	AISEPREQQY
TRBV3-1	TRBJ2-5	ASSHAGTSGQETQY
TRBV9	TRBJ2-2	ASSVAIASGRPGELF
TRBV7-2	TRBJ2-7	ASSLQGSLYEQY
TRBV12-3/TRBV12-4	TRBJ2-1	ASSPQGDNEQF